One sample yielded the 32 T cell receptor beta chains listed below, sequenced in a study of breast tumors, draining lymph nodes, adjacent tissues. TCRdb passed the multiplex PCR reads through MiXCR, listing each CDR3 protein once. Altogether 30,000 to 35,000 distinct CDR3 sequences are present, approximately 63% being singletons, with the ten largest covering over 15%. Material: breast tumor tissue. The receptors come from a female donor with breast cancer. Some clones in this sample may be carry-over from other donors' samples.

This clonotype was seen many times. In nucleotides, the CDR3 is TGTGCCAGGGGGGGGGCCGCTGAAGCTTTCTTT. Translation gives CARGGAAEAFF. The gene calls are TRBV11-3 and TRBJ1-1; D may be TRBD1 (6 bases). CDR1 is SGHNT, CDR2 YENEEA, per germline. This CDR3 spans 11 amino acids. The V end was cut by 9 bases, the J end by 6 bases, with 11 bases between.

The V and J genes are TRBV2 and TRBJ2-1; 7 nucleotides align to TRBD2. This CDR3 comprises 16 residues. The junction had 10 bases not matched to a gene; V was cut back by 7 bases and J by 1 base. Germline V CDR1 and CDR2: SNHLY, FYNNEI. The CDR3 is CASTGMGAGSYNEQFF. The CDR3 DNA reads as TGTGCCAGCACGGGGATGGGAGCGGGGTCCTACAATGAGCAGTTCTTC.

This clonotype was counted many times. The V call is TRBV20-1, the J call TRBJ2-2, with D possibly TRBD1 on 5 matching bases. V was pared by 5 bases and J by 4 bases, with 14 bases between. The CDR3 consists of 14 residues. Germline values: CDR1 DFQATT, CDR2 SNEGSKA (reference sequence). For the CDR3, the DNA is TGCAGTGCTGAGAACCACAGGACCACCGGGGAGCTGTTTTTT. This encodes CSAENHRTTGELFF.

The gene calls are TRBV11-2 and TRBJ1-4; D is ambiguous. Deletions cut 8 bases from V and 0 bases from J, with 13 bases between. The CDR3 covers 15 residues. Germline V gene sequence: CDR1 SGHAT, CDR2 FQNNGV. The CDR3 bases are TGTGCCAGCCTAAAAGGCCTTGCAACTAATGAAAAACTGTTTTTT. This gives the protein CASLKGLATNEKLFF.

This clonotype turned up a few times. The chain employs TRBV20-1 and TRBJ1-2; 7 nucleotides line up with TRBD1. Losses at the gene ends were 6 bases for V and 0 bases for J; bases not matched to a gene: 4. The CDR3 covers 13 residues. Germline V gene sequence: CDR1 DFQATT, CDR2 SNEGSKA (reference sequence). The CDR3 here is CSAPGQSNYGYTF. CDR3 DNA: TGCAGTGCCCCGGGACAGTCTAACTATGGCTACACCTTC.

This clonotype was counted ten times or more. A junction end diverges from the germline sequence, so it may reflect a read error. The chain uses TRBV29-1 and TRBJ1-2; D is ambiguous. The CDR3 spans 14 residues. Germline V gives CDR1 SQVTM, CDR2 ANQGSEA. CDR3 sequence (DNA): TGCAGCGTTGGGTCTGGAGTCCTGAACTATGGCTGCACCTTC. Its protein product is CSVGSGVLNYGCTF. Variable domain in full (rest from reference TRBV29-1 and TRBJ1-2): SAVISQKPSRDICQRGTSLTIQCQVDSQVTMMFWYRQQPGQSLTLIATANQGSEATYESGFVIDKFPISRPNLTFSTLTVSNMSPEDSSIYLCSVGSGVLNYGCTFGSGTRLTVV.

This chain uses TRBV24-1 with TRBJ2-1; 7 bases are a match to TRBD2. With V trimmed by 4 bases and J by 6 bases, 5 bases remained unmatched. Germline values: CDR1 KGHDR, CDR2 SFDVKD. The CDR3 spans 14 residues. CDR3 in amino acids: CATSDRTRGNEQFF. As DNA, the CDR3 is TGTGCCACCAGTGACCGGACTAGAGGCAATGAGCAGTTCTTC.

Details on this clonotype: One junction end does not reproduce the germline sequence, and a read error may be involved. The chain combines TRBV6-1 with TRBJ1-3; tentative D call: TRBD1 (5 bases). The CDR3 loop spans 15 amino acids. The germline V gene encodes CDR1 MNHNS and CDR2 SASEGT. The CDR3: CASLGRGNSGNTIYF. CDR3 DNA sequence: TGTGCTAGCTTAGGTAGGGGAAACTCTGGGAACACCATATATTTT.

This clonotype has at least ten counts. The DNA for the CDR3 is TGCGCCAGCAGCTCGACAGGCCACTCCTACGAGCAGTACTTC. This translates into CASSSTGHSYEQYF. The chain is built from TRBV5-1 and TRBJ2-7; D is perhaps TRBD1 (6 bases). V lost 3 bases to trimming and J lost 0 bases, with 10 bases between them. This CDR3 is 14 amino acids long. The V gene's germline CDR1 is SGHRS and CDR2 YFSETQ.

Worth noting for this clonotype: Germline and junction disagree at one end, which may indicate a read error. The chain carries TRBV2 and TRBJ1-2, with 8 positions matching TRBD1. This CDR3 comprises 13 residues. The V gene's germline CDR1 is SNHLY and CDR2 FYNNEI. The chain's CDR3 is CASSLAPTGDKGF. CDR3 bases: TGTGCCAGCAGCTTAGCCCCGACAGGGGATAAAGGCTTC. Variable domain in full (rest from reference TRBV2 and TRBJ1-2): EPEVTQTPSHQVTQMGQEVILRCVPISNHLYFYWYRQILGQKVEFLVSFYNNEISEKSEIFDDQFSVERPDGSNFTLKIRSTKLEDSAMYFCASSLAPTGDKGFGSGTRLTVV.

Sample share makes this clonotype medium-sized. V is TRBV5-1 and J is TRBJ2-7, with TRBD1 matching 9 bases. V shed 0 bases and J 2 bases; nucleotides not matched to a gene: 0. This CDR3 contains 14 residues. Germline V CDR1 and CDR2: SGHRS, YFSETQ. This chain's CDR3 is CASSLGQGAYEQYF. Here the CDR3 DNA reads TGCGCCAGCAGCTTGGGACAGGGGGCCTACGAGCAGTACTTC.

At least ten counts were recorded for this clonotype. This may be a read error: a much more frequent sequence differs by one nucleotide. The chain joins TRBV6-2 or TRBV6-3 to TRBJ2-3; TRBD2 might be the D (7 bases). The CDR3 runs 19 residues. Germline V gene lookup returns CDR1 MNHEY and CDR2 SVGEGT. This CDR3 is CASSHSGAGASASTDTQYF. The CDR3 coding sequence is TGTGCCAGCAGTCACTCAGGCGCGGGGGCCTCAGCTAGCACAGATACGCAGTATTTT.

The genes are TRBV20-1 and TRBJ2-1; D gene unclear. Between the trimmed V and J ends, which lost 3 bases and 8 bases, there was a span of 5 bases. The CDR3 is made up of 10 amino acids. Germline V gene lookup returns CDR1 DFQATT and CDR2 SNEGSKA (reference sequence). CDR3 DNA: TGCAGTGCTAGCGGCCATGAGCAGTTCTTC. This encodes CSASGHEQFF.

This clonotype came up a few times. The rearrangement uses TRBV7-2 and TRBJ2-5; the match to TRBD1 covers 10 bases. The CDR3 is made up of 15 amino acids. CDR1 is SGHTA and CDR2 is FQGNSA in the germline V gene. V lost 2 bases to trimming and J lost 5 bases; unmatched junction nucleotides: 5. CDR3 in amino acids: CASSLWGQGYETQYF. The CDR3 DNA follows: TGTGCCAGCAGCTTATGGGGACAGGGGTATGAGACCCAGTACTTC.

The chain is built from TRBV6-1 and TRBJ1-6, with D possibly TRBD1 on 5 matching bases. V lost 6 bases to trimming and J lost 10 bases, with 16 bases between them. CDR3 length: 14 amino acids. CDR1 and CDR2 from the germline V gene are MNHNS and SASEGT. Here the CDR3 DNA reads TGTGCCAGCAGAGAGGCAGGGATGGGGTCACCCCTCCACTTT. Its translation: CASREAGMGSPLHF.

This chain uses TRBV18 with TRBJ1-2; D remains unclear. The length of the CDR3 is 14 residues. Germline CDR1 KGHSH, CDR2 LQKENI. V dropped 3 bases and J dropped 5 bases, with 13 bases sitting between them. CDR3 sequence reads: CASSPSGDSYGYTF. CDR3 nucleotide sequence: TGTGCCAGCTCACCGAGTGGCGACTCGTATGGCTACACCTTC.

This clonotype appeared many times. At one boundary the junction diverges from the germline segment, which might be a read error. V and J are TRBV6-6 and TRBJ2-6; unclear D gene. This CDR3 has 16 residues. The germline V gene encodes CDR1 MNHNY and CDR2 SVGAGI (reference sequence). CDR3 region: CASSHSIGPGANVLTF. The CDR3 DNA reads TGTGCCAGCAGTCACTCGATAGGGCCTGGGGCCAACGTCCTGACTTTC.

This clonotype appeared many times. The V and J genes are TRBV29-1 and TRBJ1-2; D perhaps matches TRBD1 (6 bases). The CDR3 covers 14 residues. V lost 6 bases, J lost 6 bases, and 20 bases lay in between. Germline CDR1 is SQVTM and CDR2 is ANQGSEA. DNA of the CDR3: TGCAGCGTCGACGGCAGGGCCGGGGGCGATGGCTACACCTTC. It yields the protein CSVDGRAGGDGYTF.

The V and J genes are TRBV13 and TRBJ2-7; TRBD1 might be the D (5 bases). CDR3 length: 14 residues. Germline V gene sequence: CDR1 PRHDT, CDR2 FYEKMQ (reference sequence). Trimming removed 2 bases at V and 1 base at J, with 9 bases between. CDR3 nucleotides: TGTGCCAGCAGCTTAACAGGCAAATCCTACGAGCAGTACTTC. This gives the protein CASSLTGKSYEQYF.

This clonotype was picked up many times. A read error is possible here, since a much larger clone lies one base away. The chain is built from TRBV6-1 and TRBJ2-1; D is unclear. The V gene's germline CDR1 is MNHNS and CDR2 SASEGT. The CDR3 length is 15 residues. This CDR3 reads CASSQASVYGNEQFF. CDR3 DNA: TGTGCCAGCAGTCAAGCAAGTGTATACGGCAATGAGCAGTTCTTC.

This clonotype was detected once. The V call is TRBV19, the J call TRBJ2-3, with a tentative D call TRBD1 (6 bases). Between the trimmed V and J ends, which lost 6 bases and 0 bases, there was a span of 16 bases. The CDR3 has 16 amino acids. Germline-derived CDR1 and CDR2 are LNHDA and SQIVND (reference sequence). CDR3 sequence reads: CASRPITGLSTDTQYF. In DNA, the CDR3 is TGTGCCAGTAGACCCATAACAGGGTTGAGCACAGATACGCAGTATTTT.

This chain connects TRBV6-4 to TRBJ2-5; 9 bases agree with TRBD2. The CDR3 is 17 amino acids. The trim removed 5 bases at V and 5 bases at J, leaving 15 bases unmatched. CDR1 and CDR2 from the germline V gene are MRHNA and SNTAGT. The CDR3 is CASSLRSGSGSSETQYF. The CDR3 DNA follows: TGTGCCAGCAGTCTCCGCTCCGGTAGCGGGAGTTCGGAGACCCAGTACTTC.

Details on this clonotype: The junction differs from germline at one of its ends, possibly a read error. The V gene is TRBV5-5, the J gene TRBJ1-5, with D hard to call. From germline, CDR1 is SGHKS and CDR2 YYEKEE (reference sequence). The CDR3 covers 16 residues. CDR3 amino acids: CASSLGGDGRNQPQHF. The CDR3 DNA is TGCGCCAGCAGCTTGGGTGGGGATGGCAGGAATCAGCCCCAGCATTTT.

In its sample, this clonotype was seen a few times. V is TRBV30 and J is TRBJ1-1; 12 bases align to TRBD1. Looked up from germline, CDR1 is GTSNPN and CDR2 is SVGIG (reference sequence). There are 17 residues in the CDR3. Trimming at V came to 1 base and at J to 5 bases, leaving 11 bases not matched to a gene. CDR3 nucleotides: TGTGCCTGGAGTGATCTGACGGGACAGGGGGCAAGGACTGAAGCTTTCTTT. Translation: CAWSDLTGQGARTEAFF.

The chain employs TRBV29-1 and TRBJ2-2; TRBD1 aligns across 7 bases. Germline CDR1 and CDR2: SQVTM and ANQGSEA. Unmatched junction bases numbered 1, after V lost 6 bases and J lost 6 bases. The length of the CDR3 is 11 residues. The CDR3 loop reads CSVQGSGELFF. The CDR3 nucleotides read TGCAGCGTACAGGGGTCCGGGGAGCTGTTTTTT.

The V and J genes are TRBV29-1 and TRBJ2-1, with 7 nucleotides matching TRBD1. V shed 7 bases, J shed 0 bases, and the junction held 9 bases outside the gene matches. The CDR3 contains 15 residues. The germline V gene encodes CDR1 SQVTM and CDR2 ANQGSEA. The CDR3 sequence is CSARDSLSSYNEQFF. The CDR3 region has the DNA TGCAGCGCCCGGGACAGCTTAAGCTCCTACAATGAGCAGTTCTTC.

Comment on this clonotype: Given the absence of the conserved phenylalanine or tryptophan at the CDR3 end, a read error is likely. The J gene is TRBJ1-1, the V gene TRBV7-3, with D maybe TRBD1 (5 bases). The CDR3 is 13 amino acids. V was cut by 6 bases and J by 5 bases, with 13 bases left in between. The germline V gene has CDR1 SGHTA and CDR2 FQGTGA. CDR3 sequence reads: CASSHGGGTEAFL. The DNA of the CDR3 is TGTGCCAGCAGTCATGGGGGAGGAACTGAAGCTTTCCTT.

This chain's CDR3 is CASSGTGASTDTQYF. The CDR3 DNA sequence: TGTGCCAGTAGTGGGACAGGAGCTAGCACAGATACGCAGTATTTT. The chain uses TRBV19 and TRBJ2-3, with 8 bases aligning to TRBD1. V shed 5 bases, J shed 0 bases, and the junction held 4 bases outside the gene matches. Germline lookup yields CDR1 LNHDA and CDR2 SQIVND (reference sequence). The CDR3 covers 15 residues.

The chain carries TRBV7-9 and TRBJ1-4, with TRBD1 matching over 9 bases. CDR1 and CDR2 (germline): SEHNR, FQNEAQ (reference sequence). The V and J ends lost 4 bases and 7 bases, in that order; junction bases with no gene match: 4. The CDR3 totals 14 residues. The CDR3 is CASSYRDRAEKLFF. The CDR3 region has the DNA TGTGCCAGCAGCTACCGGGACAGGGCTGAAAAACTGTTTTTT.

Comment on this clonotype: A junction end diverges from the germline sequence, so it may reflect a read error. The chain recombines TRBV11-2 with TRBJ1-3; a weak D match, TRBD1 (5 bases). CDR1 and CDR2 (germline): SGHAT, FQNNGV. The CDR3 is 15 amino acids. The CDR3 DNA sequence: TGTGCCAACAGCTTAGTGGGGCAGGGTGGAAACACCATATATTTT. It yields the protein CANSLVGQGGNTIYF.

Only one count was recorded for this clonotype. Relative to the germline gene, one junction end is altered; a read error may explain this. This chain connects TRBV3-1 to TRBJ2-3; 16 nucleotides align to TRBD2. The CDR3 is made up of 15 amino acids. Germline assignment: CDR1 LGHDT and CDR2 YNNKEL (reference sequence). CDR3 nucleotides: TGCGCCAGCAGCGGGACTAGCGGGGGGGAAGATACGCAGTATTTT. This encodes CASSGTSGGEDTQYF.

To note about this clonotype: One junction end does not reproduce the germline sequence, and a read error may be involved. The chain is built from TRBV6-1 and TRBJ2-1; 8 bases agree with TRBD2. This CDR3 region has 16 residues. Germline assignment: CDR1 MNHNS and CDR2 SASEGT. Here the CDR3 DNA reads TGTGCCAGCAGTGAAGCGAGCGGGAGCTCCTGCAATGAGCGGTTCTTC. This encodes CASSEASGSSCNERFF.